The T cell receptor beta chain under discussion was sequenced for a study of technical replicates of blood from a handful of donors. Using immunoSEQ multiplex PCR, the repertoire was profiled, and TCRdb retains in-frame clones only, with some absent. The sample has tens of thousands of clones; around 94% are singletons. This receptor was identified in a human donor in good health. The sample was T cells isolated from PBMCs.

CDR3: CASSYSDRAGQETQYF. CDR3 sequence (DNA): TGTGCCAGCAGTTACTCGGACAGGGCGGGCCAAGAGACCCAGTACTTC. The rearrangement uses TRBV6-6 and TRBJ2-5; 8 nucleotides agree with TRBD1. CDR1 and CDR2 (germline): MNHNY, SVGAGI (reference sequence). Losses at the gene ends were 0 bases for V and 1 base for J; bases not matched to a gene: 4. The CDR3 is 16 amino acids.